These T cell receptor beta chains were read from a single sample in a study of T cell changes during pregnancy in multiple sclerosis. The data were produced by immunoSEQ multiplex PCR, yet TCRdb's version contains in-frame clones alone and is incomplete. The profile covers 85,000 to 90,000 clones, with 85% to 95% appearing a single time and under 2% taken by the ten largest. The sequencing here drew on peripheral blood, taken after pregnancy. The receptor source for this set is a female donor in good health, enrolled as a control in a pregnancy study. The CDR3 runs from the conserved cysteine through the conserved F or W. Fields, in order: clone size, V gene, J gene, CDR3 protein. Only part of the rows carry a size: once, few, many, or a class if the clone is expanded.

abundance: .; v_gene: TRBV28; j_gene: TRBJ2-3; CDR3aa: CASTQGQGTSGSPKTDTQYF
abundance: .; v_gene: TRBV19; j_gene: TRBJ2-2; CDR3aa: CASRYRSGRAESGELFF
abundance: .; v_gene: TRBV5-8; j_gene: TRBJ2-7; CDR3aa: CASSSRTPTYEQYF
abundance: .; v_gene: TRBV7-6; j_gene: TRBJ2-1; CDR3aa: CASSLSGGRVEQFF
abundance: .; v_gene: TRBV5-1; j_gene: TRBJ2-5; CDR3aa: CASSLGQPGETQYF
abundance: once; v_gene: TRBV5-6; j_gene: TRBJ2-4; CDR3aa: CASRKRGGAAKNIQYF
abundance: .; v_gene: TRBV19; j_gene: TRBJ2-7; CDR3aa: CASSIAVTGSRYEQYF
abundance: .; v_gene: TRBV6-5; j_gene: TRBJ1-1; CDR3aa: CATASGTGFTEAFF
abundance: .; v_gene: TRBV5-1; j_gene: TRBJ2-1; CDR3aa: CASSEGQGPYNEQFF
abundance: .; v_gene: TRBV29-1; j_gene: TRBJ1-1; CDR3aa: CSVSGPGSEAFF
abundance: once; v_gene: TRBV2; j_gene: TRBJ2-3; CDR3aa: CASSEARSSDYTDTQYF
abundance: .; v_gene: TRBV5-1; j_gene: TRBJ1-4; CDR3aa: CASSLEGTGGDELFF
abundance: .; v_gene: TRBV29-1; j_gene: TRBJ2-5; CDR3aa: CSVERAGPQYF
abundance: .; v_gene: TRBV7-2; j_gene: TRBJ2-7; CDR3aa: CASSLGGLDALYEQYF